This T cell receptor (beta chain) was retrieved from a study of CD8 T cells in Susac syndrome. Random hexamers were used to reverse transcribe 0.5 to 1 ug of RNA. From the immunoSEQ multiplex PCR reads, TCRdb called clonotypes with MiXCR, one entry per CDR3 protein. Counted here are about 64,000 distinct CDR3 sequences, approximately 94% occurring once; the ten biggest clones make up under 0.6%. In its sample, this clonotype was seen once. CDR1 is SQVTM and CDR2 is ANQGSEA in the germline V gene. V lost 8 bases to trimming and J lost 8 bases, with 16 bases between them. This CDR3 has 12 amino acids. The clonotype comes from a human donor with multiple sclerosis. This chain uses TRBV29-1 with TRBJ2-1; TRBD2 might be the D (6 bases). The sequenced sample was CD8+ T cells from PBMCs. The CDR3 loop is CSWLRDGDEQFF. CDR3 nucleotide sequence: TGCAGCTGGTTGCGGGACGGGGATGAGCAGTTCTTC.